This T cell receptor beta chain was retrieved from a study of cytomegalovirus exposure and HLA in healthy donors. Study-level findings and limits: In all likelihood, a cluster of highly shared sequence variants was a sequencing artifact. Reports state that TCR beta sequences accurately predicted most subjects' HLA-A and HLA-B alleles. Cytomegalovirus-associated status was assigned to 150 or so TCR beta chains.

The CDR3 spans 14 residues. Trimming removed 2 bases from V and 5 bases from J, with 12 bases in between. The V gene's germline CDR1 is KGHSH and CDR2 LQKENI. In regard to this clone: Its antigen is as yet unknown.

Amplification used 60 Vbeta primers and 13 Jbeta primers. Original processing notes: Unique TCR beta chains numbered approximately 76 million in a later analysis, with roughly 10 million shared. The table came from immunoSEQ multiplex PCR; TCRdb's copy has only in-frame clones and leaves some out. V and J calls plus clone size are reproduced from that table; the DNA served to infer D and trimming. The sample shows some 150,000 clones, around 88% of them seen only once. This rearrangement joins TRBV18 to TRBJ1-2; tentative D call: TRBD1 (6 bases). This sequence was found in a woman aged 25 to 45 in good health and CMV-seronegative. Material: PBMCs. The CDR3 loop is CASSPGGADYGYTF. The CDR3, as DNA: TGTGCCAGCTCACCAGGGGGCGCTGATTATGGCTACACCTTC.